The rows below give T cell receptor beta chains drawn from one sample of a study of blood T cell repertoires in COVID-19. Sequencing used immunoSEQ multiplex PCR; TCRdb keeps in-frame clones, though not all of them. The repertoire holds fewer than 250,000 clones, roughly 90% seen once, with 2.6% in the top ten. The sequencing sample was made of PBMCs or T cells enriched from blood (not recorded which). The receptors derive from a woman aged 30 to 39 with acute COVID-19. Each CDR3 is given with its conserved first and last residue. Fields, in order: V gene, D gene, clone size, J gene, CDR3 protein, CDR3 DNA. A D gene is named only where the DNA matches it firmly. Not all rows give a size; the values are once, few, many and, for expanded clones, a class.

>TRBV5-4|NA|NA|TRBJ1-4
CASSSPIDEKLFF
TGTGCCAGCAGCTCCCCGATAGATGAAAAACTGTTTTTT
>TRBV7-8|TRBD1|NA|TRBJ2-7
CASSRDRGYEQYF
TGTGCCAGCAGCCGGGACAGGGGGTACGAGCAGTACTTC
>TRBV4-1|NA|NA|TRBJ2-3
CASSQEGARGDTQYF
TGCGCCAGCAGCCAAGAAGGGGCGCGAGGAGATACGCAGTATTTT
>TRBV6-5|TRBD1|NA|TRBJ1-1
CASSYSPTGDTEAFF
TGTGCCAGCAGTTACTCCCCGACAGGGGACACTGAAGCTTTCTTT
>TRBV14|TRBD1|NA|TRBJ1-1
CASSRPGTAEAFF
TGTGCCAGCAGCCGGCCCGGGACAGCTGAAGCTTTCTTT
>TRBV7-2|NA|NA|TRBJ1-5
CASSLGESGYQPQHF
TGTGCCAGCAGCTTAGGGGAATCGGGGTACCAGCCCCAGCATTTT
>TRBV20-1|NA|NA|TRBJ2-3
CSASRELTDTQYF
TGCAGTGCTAGTAGAGAATTGACAGATACGCAGTATTTT
>TRBV4-1|NA|few|TRBJ1-6
CASSQDYPLSPLHF
TGCGCCAGCAGCCAAGACTACCCCCTTTCACCCCTCCACTTT
>TRBV6-5|TRBD1|NA|TRBJ2-5
CASGRGLGETQYF
TGTGCCAGCGGCAGGGGGCTAGGGGAGACCCAGTACTTC
>TRBV19|NA|NA|TRBJ2-7
CASSMTGTYEQYF
TGTGCCAGTAGTATGACGGGAACCTACGAGCAGTACTTC
>TRBV10-2|NA|many|TRBJ2-7
CASSDFAGAGEQYF
TGCGCCAGCAGTGATTTTGCGGGGGCCGGCGAGCAGTACTTC
>TRBV27|NA|few|TRBJ1-4
CASSLYPGLNEKLFF
TGTGCCAGCAGTTTATACCCTGGGCTAAATGAAAAACTGTTTTTT
>TRBV30|NA|NA|TRBJ1-2
CACTGSGYGHTF
TGTGCCTGTACGGGGTCTGGTTATGGCCACACCTTC
>TRBV7-2|TRBD1|NA|TRBJ1-2
CASSLIPDRDSHYTF
TGTGCCAGCAGCTTAATCCCCGACAGGGATTCTCACTACACCTTC
>TRBV7-9|NA|once|TRBJ1-1
CASSLGARTEAFF
TGTGCCAGCAGCTTAGGCGCGAGGACAGAAGCTTTCTTT
>TRBV19|TRBD1|NA|TRBJ1-5
CASGQAGRHF
TGTGCCAGTGGACAGGCCGGGAGGCATTTT
>TRBV6-5|TRBD1|NA|TRBJ1-1
CASSRPGQGATFF
TGTGCCAGCAGTCGACCGGGACAGGGGGCAACTTTCTTT
>TRBV2|NA|NA|TRBJ2-3
CASIRTTDTDTQYF
TGTGCCAGCATCCGGACAACCGACACAGATACGCAGTATTTT
>TRBV9|TRBD2|NA|TRBJ2-1
CASSVGRGGQDEQFF
TGTGCCAGCAGCGTAGGTCGGGGGGGCCAGGATGAGCAGTTCTTC
>TRBV12-5|NA|once|TRBJ1-1
CASGLVHTEAFF
TGTGCTAGTGGTTTGGTACATACCGAAGCTTTCTTT
>TRBV11-3|NA|NA|TRBJ2-1
CASSPTGYNEQFF
TGTGCCAGCAGCCCCACAGGGTACAATGAGCAGTTCTTC
>TRBV19|NA|NA|TRBJ1-5
CASKPLIGRSNQPQHF
TGTGCCAGTAAACCCCTCATAGGCAGGAGCAATCAGCCCCAGCATTTT
>TRBV6-2/TRBV6-3|TRBD1|NA|TRBJ1-2
CASSYLGTGQGDYGYTF
TGTGCCAGCAGTTACTTAGGGACCGGACAGGGTGACTATGGCTACACCTTC
>TRBV4-1|NA|NA|TRBJ1-1
CASSPGNTEAFF
TGCGCCAGCAGCCCCGGGAACACTGAAGCTTTCTTT
>TRBV12-1|NA|NA|TRBJ1-2
CASSFEASGYTF
TGTGCCAGCAGCTTTGAAGCCTCTGGCTACACCTTC
>TRBV4-2|NA|NA|TRBJ1-1
CASSPWTAGQEGINTEAFF
TGTGCCAGCAGCCCCTGGACGGCAGGGCAGGAGGGGATTAACACTGAAGCTTTCTTT
>TRBV11-2|TRBD1|once|TRBJ2-1
CASSLDRASYNEQFF
TGTGCCAGCAGCCTAGACAGGGCAAGCTACAATGAGCAGTTCTTC
>TRBV2|NA|NA|TRBJ1-1
CASSDRVRSTEAFF
TGTGCCAGCAGTGACCGGGTTCGGAGCACTGAAGCTTTCTTT
>TRBV27|NA|NA|TRBJ2-3
CASSLLPGDTQYF
TGTGCCAGCAGTTTACTACCAGGAGATACGCAGTATTTT
>TRBV9|NA|NA|TRBJ1-1
CASSPTVNTEAFF
TGTGCCAGCAGCCCCACAGTGAACACTGAAGCTTTCTTT
>TRBV10-3|TRBD1|NA|TRBJ1-1
CAISESPPGGAVTEAFF
TGTGCCATCAGTGAGTCCCCCCCAGGGGGCGCGGTCACTGAAGCTTTCTTT
>TRBV7-2|TRBD1|NA|TRBJ1-1
CASSPMGQGANTEAFF
TGTGCCAGCAGCCCTATGGGACAGGGGGCAAACACTGAAGCTTTCTTT
>TRBV6-5|NA|few|TRBJ1-1
CASTPGVMNTEAFF
TGTGCCAGCACCCCGGGAGTAATGAACACTGAAGCTTTCTTT
>TRBV11-2|NA|NA|TRBJ1-1
CASSLEGGDTEAFF
TGTGCCAGCAGCTTAGAGGGGGGGGACACTGAAGCTTTCTTT
>TRBV19|NA|NA|TRBJ1-1
CASQDIIGTEAFF
TGTGCCAGCCAAGACATTATTGGGACTGAAGCTTTCTTT
>TRBV4-1|NA|NA|TRBJ2-5
CASSQRYGETQYF
TGCGCCAGCAGCCAACGGTACGGGGAGACCCAGTACTTC
>TRBV25-1|TRBD1|NA|TRBJ1-4
CASSATGTGNEKLFF
TGTGCCAGCAGTGCGACCGGGACAGGGAATGAAAAACTGTTTTTT
>TRBV11-2|TRBD2|NA|TRBJ2-1
CASRGIAGSYNEQFF
TGTGCCAGCAGAGGGATAGCGGGGTCATACAATGAGCAGTTCTTC
>TRBV10-3|NA|NA|TRBJ1-5
CAISESGPARQPQHF
TGTGCCATCAGTGAGTCGGGTCCCGCGAGGCAGCCCCAGCATTTT
>TRBV5-8|NA|NA|TRBJ2-7
CASSPPGHGAYEQYF
TGTGCCAGCAGCCCTCCGGGACACGGGGCCTACGAGCAGTACTTC
>TRBV5-1|NA|NA|TRBJ2-5
CASSLGQVPWETQYF
TGCGCCAGCAGCTTGGGACAGGTTCCCTGGGAGACCCAGTACTTC
>TRBV5-1|TRBD1|NA|TRBJ1-2
CASSLHVAQGDQYTF
TGCGCCAGCAGCTTGCACGTGGCTCAGGGGGATCAATACACCTTC
>TRBV7-8|NA|once|TRBJ2-1
CASSPVSNSYNEQFF
TGTGCCAGCAGTCCGGTATCCAACTCCTACAATGAGCAGTTCTTC
>TRBV9|NA|NA|TRBJ2-2
CASSVGLEITGELFF
TGTGCCAGCAGCGTAGGACTAGAGATCACCGGGGAGCTGTTTTTT
>TRBV30|NA|NA|TRBJ1-3
CAWSQGSNSGNTIYF
TGTGCCTGGAGCCAGGGGTCTAACTCTGGAAACACCATATATTTT
>TRBV7-9|TRBD1|NA|TRBJ1-2
CASSSLSTGDGYTF
TGTGCCAGCAGCTCCCTCTCCACAGGGGATGGCTACACCTTC
>TRBV7-2|TRBD1|NA|TRBJ2-3
CASSPGGTGVVDTQYF
TGTGCCAGCAGCCCGGGAGGGACAGGGGTTGTAGATACGCAGTATTTT
>TRBV4-3|TRBD1|NA|TRBJ1-1
CASRLFDRDFTEAFF
TGCGCCAGCAGACTCTTCGACAGGGACTTTACTGAAGCTTTCTTT
>TRBV4-2|TRBD2|NA|TRBJ2-7
CASSQDRSGGPYEQYF
TGTGCCAGCAGCCAAGATCGCAGCGGGGGGCCGTACGAGCAGTACTTC
>TRBV29-1|TRBD1|once|TRBJ2-5
CSGQGAQETQYF
TGCAGCGGACAGGGGGCCCAAGAGACCCAGTACTTC
>TRBV5-6|NA|NA|TRBJ1-3
CASTKDTGYSGNTIYF
TGTGCCAGCACCAAAGACACAGGGTACTCTGGAAACACCATATATTTT
>TRBV5-6|TRBD1|NA|TRBJ2-5
CASSLAGTGLGGTQYF
TGTGCCAGCAGCTTGGCCGGGACAGGGCTGGGGGGGACCCAGTACTTC
>TRBV15|NA|NA|TRBJ1-1
CATSGTRTGNTEAFF
TGTGCCACCAGCGGAACTCGAACAGGGAACACTGAAGCTTTCTTT
>TRBV5-1|TRBD2|NA|TRBJ2-7
CASSVVAGGYYEQYF
TGCGCCAGCAGCGTAGTAGCGGGGGGGTACTACGAGCAGTACTTC